This TCR beta chain derives from a study of cytomegalovirus exposure and HLA in healthy donors listed by TCRdb under 2017. In the study overall: In an earlier analysis of around 540 of the donors, about 270 Gb of sequence data and 100 million or so unique TCR beta sequences from about 179 million T cells were reported. Approximately 310 gigabases of sequencing data and tens of millions of unique TCR sequences were included in an early release covering roughly 600 HLA-typed donors. Of the roughly 400 genotyped donors, roughly 80% fell in the genetic ancestry cluster associated with self-reported Caucasian donors. The aim of the study was to test whether cataloging public T cell receptors could identify signatures of past pathogen exposure. The T cell repertoires of under 750 subjects were profiled by immunosequencing and related to cytomegalovirus serostatus. In addition to the first cohort of 666 subjects, a separate validation cohort of 120 different subjects was used. High-throughput TCR immunosequencing, statistical association of individual TCRs with disease status, and machine learning were combined to predict cytomegalovirus infection status. In a later analysis, previously published TCR beta repertoires from 670 or so donors were re-analyzed and high-resolution HLA genotyping was added so that TCR occurrence patterns could be studied. In the later analysis, no new phenotypic data were used to find candidate immune exposures; instead, reliance was placed on TCR beta sequences and their occurrence across donors. To decide whether each TCR beta V gene segment behaved as functional or pseudogenic, an earlier analysis of nearly 600 of the donors relied on high-throughput TCR beta sequencing. Donor age, sex, ethnicity and CMV serostatus were collected together with the repertoire data. In a later genetic analysis, genome-wide SNP genotypes for 398 of the 666 donors were used, and that subset was treated as a discovery cohort. All discovery cohort repertoires had been generated using a single sequencing platform. HLA typing covered class I and class II loci at four-digit resolution. Typing coverage differed by locus: A, B, C, DRB1 and DQB1 were typed in roughly 629-640 donors, DQA1 in approximately 520, DPA1 in 606, and DPB1 in 400 to 480. Because of strong linkage in the cohort, roughly five DR-DQ haplotypes were treated as single units for association and clustering. Among roughly 370 genotyped donors of the cohort, an average of 235,054 unique TCR beta nucleotide sequences were sequenced per donor, roughly 18% of them non-productive.

The cohort consisted of more than 650 healthy bone marrow donors. At the time of sampling, all cohort members were nominally healthy, though unrecorded immune exposures were likely present. The donor was CMV seropositive and belonged to the group of 250 to 300 seropositive cohort members. A peripheral blood sample was provided by each donor, and peripheral blood mononuclear cells were used for TCR beta sequencing. Genomic DNA was extracted from the blood cell samples with the Qiagen DNeasy Blood Extraction Kit. What the research found in general, with its limitations: Assigning TCR associations to individual alleles was difficult when HLA alleles, especially DR and DQ, strongly co-occurred. A further reported finding was that TCR beta sequences accurately predicted the HLA-A and HLA-B alleles for most subjects in the first cohort. The sequencing pipeline was judged likely to have produced a cluster of highly shared sequence variants as a technical artifact. In both the original and validation cohorts, the classifier was reported to diagnose cytomegalovirus status with high specificity and sensitivity. While some public TCRs were present in many individuals, most TCR sequences turned up only very rarely across donors. Some IMGT-functional V segments, including TRBV6-2 and TRBV6-3, could not be distinguished by the 87-base-pair reads and were therefore excluded. In a later analysis, HLA-associated TCR beta chains showed more clonal expansion and lower generation probabilities than non-associated chains that were equally common. According to the authors, the approach could potentially be generalized to other disease states and immunological phenotypes. Correlated functional status among segregating V segments might reflect linkage disequilibrium, but an unknown experimental factor could not be ruled out. In a later analysis, over 15,000 TCR beta sequences were associated with specific HLA alleles at a false discovery rate of 0.05. V-gene and J-gene trimming of TCR beta chains was associated with a missense DCLRE1C variant in a later genetic analysis, and the association was replicated in an independent cohort. Approximately 16 rarely observed V segments, including chromosome 9 orphons, were excluded from the earlier analysis of a few hundred of the donors because counts were too low. Several of the top co-occurrence clusters appeared to be linked to parvovirus B19, influenza, CMV and Epstein-Barr virus, according to a later analysis. In an earlier analysis of approximately 590 of the donors, most TCR beta V segments appeared in productive rearrangements about 87% or about 30% of the time, broadly matching IMGT annotations. The study listed 150 to 200 TCR beta chains as associated with cytomegalovirus. The cohort was sequenced for TCR beta chains only, and without alpha or paired-chain data the features that could be detected were limited. CMV serostatus was the only immune exposure information available for the cohort. According to a later analysis, most CMV-associated TCR beta chains appeared to be HLA-restricted, and the HLA associations seemed to be driven largely by CMV exposure. According to a later genetic analysis, donors in an Asian-associated ancestry cluster had fewer N-insertions in productive TCRs than the approximately 630-donor mean. The presence/absence analyses assumed that sequencing depth was roughly uniform across donors, and that assumption may not be true. Because HLA typing was missing for some donors at each locus, association tests included only the typed subset. A few of the identified cytomegalovirus-associated TCR beta chains were confirmed in vitro to be specific for cytomegalovirus antigens. In a later analysis, TCR association rates were found to vary across HLA loci, with the most associated TCRs seen for DRB1 alleles and the fewest for HLA-C alleles.

Receptors were amplified or captured by the immunoSEQ multiplex PCR assay. For the multiplex PCR, a mixture combining 60 forward primers for TCR Vbeta segments and 13 reverse primers for TCR Jbeta segments was used. The CDR3 region of rearranged TCR beta genes was amplified from genomic DNA with a multiplex PCR assay. The amplified TCR beta libraries were sequenced on the Illumina HiSeq System as 87-base-pair reads. For the original study's pipeline: A later analysis counted tens of millions of unique TCR beta chains across the 700 or so repertoires, and 10 million to 11 million of these chains were shared by at least two donors. A nearest-neighbor algorithm error-corrected the raw reads and collapsed the reads into unique sequences, merging closely related sequences to remove PCR and sequencing errors. To assign V, D and J gene segments, CDR3 sequences were aligned to IMGT reference sequences. For a sequence to be retained, at least a six-nucleotide match to both a V gene segment and a J gene segment was required. A rearrangement was called productive if the CDR3 had no stop codons and remained in frame with V and J, and every other rearrangement was called non-productive. Following IMGT convention, CDR3 was defined as the stretch from the second conserved V-encoded cysteine up to the conserved J-encoded phenylalanine. Sequences without an unambiguous match to a single V gene segment were excluded from the earlier analysis of several hundred of the donors. An earlier analysis of fewer than 750 of the donors classified V segments as functional when productive rearrangements were above 56.7% and as segregating when the standard deviation between donors was above 5%. A statistical classification framework was built to diagnose cytomegalovirus status from the catalog of TCR beta chain sequences. In a later analysis, TCR nucleotide sequences were compared against IMGT/GENE-DB human TR gene sequences so that V and J genes could be assigned. A later analysis assigned CDR3 sequences and most-parsimonious VDJ recombination scenarios with the TCRdist pipeline. In a later analysis, each TCR beta chain was defined by its CDR3 amino acid sequence together with its V-gene family, and reads without a unique V-gene family were excluded. In a later analysis, 450 to 600 highly shared, low-generation-probability nucleotide sequences were removed to address suspected cross-contamination and a sequencing artifact. In a later analysis, a clonal expansion index for each public chain was calculated from normalized within-repertoire ranks of inferred template counts. In a later analysis, generation probabilities were computed with a VDJ recombination model fitted to out-of-frame rearrangements, and the resulting probabilities were checked against IGoR. A later analysis scored TCR-TCR, TCR-HLA and TCR-CMV co-occurrence with hypergeometric tests, applying a repertoire-size bias correction to TCR pairs. A later analysis estimated false discovery rates by permuting HLA or CMV assignments 20 times. In a later analysis, co-occurring TCRs were grouped using DBSCAN, with TCRdist sequence similarity added in when clustering inside HLA-allele-positive subsets. Repertoires with fewer than 30,000 or more than 120,000 public chains, plus five repertoires with anomalous nucleotide sharing, were excluded from co-occurrence clustering. TCRdb took over this immuneACCESS table, retaining in-frame rearrangements with V and J assigned. Such tables are incomplete; in checked studies, under half of the missing clones stem from an unresolved V gene, and the remainder is unexplained. V and J calls plus clone size are reproduced from that table; the DNA served to infer D and trimming. The sample table holds 130,000 or so clones, of which about 70% were seen once. Over 2% of the sample comes from the top ten.

Concerning this clone: Its antigen remains undetermined. No base qualities exist here, and no much larger clone lies one base off it.

Taken from the germline V gene, the CDR1 and CDR2 loops are SGHTA and FQGNSA. The CDR3 goes from the cysteine to the phenylalanine over 14 residues. Just the 42-base CDR3 DNA is kept, in frame starting at base 1. V ends up 5 bases short and J 0 bases short, with an unmatched junction base count of 4. The source is a woman aged 40-49 years in good health and CMV-seropositive. The chain is assembled from TRBV7-2 and TRBJ2-7; TRBD2 lines up with 7 middle nucleotides. The material sequenced was PBMCs. The nucleotides read TGTGCCAGCAGCCGCGGGGGTAGCTCCTACGAGCAGTACTTC. The encoded protein is CASSRGGSSYEQYF.